This TCR beta chain was observed in a study of CD8 T cells in ankylosing spondylitis (dated by TCRdb to 2016 to 2017). About the study as a whole: The study set out to find disease-linked TCR variants by profiling T cell receptor beta repertoires in ankylosing spondylitis patients and healthy donors. Peripheral blood was sampled, and synovial fluid was additionally collected from ankylosing spondylitis patients. In total, the full study cohort was made up of some 100 healthy donors and about two dozen ankylosing spondylitis patients. Study-wide findings and limitations: Some of the motif variants had been reported before in the synovial fluid and blood of reactive arthritis patients, a finding that suggests common disease-initiation mechanisms. In peripheral blood, the disease-linked clones were found at relatively low frequencies and had a CD8+ phenotype. Blood from ankylosing spondylitis patients appeared to be characterized by a TCR beta motif made up of under ten highly homologous amino acid variants. The disease-linked clones were reported to be significantly enriched in matched synovial fluid samples from ankylosing spondylitis patients.

Data came from an Illumina HiSeq 2500. TCR beta libraries were prepared by quantitative 5'-RACE with molecular barcodes. The source study handled its data this way. To identify disease-linked TCR variants, a new computational method was used, one built on a probabilistic model of VDJ rearrangement. TCRdb's own reprocessing of the public reads used fastp at Q25 and MiXCR and kept productive beta chains. Identical CDR3 proteins give one entry, which carries the most common genes and DNA. For this entry, the V and J calls and clone size follow TCRdb and not the study's own pipeline. This sample has under 550,000 distinct CDR3 sequences in its table, and roughly 26% of those were observed once. 0.75% to 0.9% of the sample is held by the ten biggest clonotypes. V lost 1 base and J lost 4 bases; the stretch between them is 11 bases long. The germline V gene sets CDR1 to MGHRA and CDR2 to YSYEKL. Including the terminal cysteine and phenylalanine, the CDR3 comprises 15 residues. CDR3 DNA is the only sequence kept; it has 45 bases, read in frame from the first base.

This clonotype was counted only a few times. It lacks a known antigen. Base qualities were left out, and no much larger clone turns up one base away. The sequencing input was blood, either unsorted or a sorted T cell fraction (not recorded which). The chain is made from TRBV4-1 and TRBJ1-3; a weak D assignment points to TRBD1 (5 bases agree). The TCR originated in a male donor with ankylosing spondylitis. Here is the DNA: TGCGCCAGCAGCCAAGCCGGGACTCTCGGAAACACCATATATTTT. This translates into CASSQAGTLGNTIYF.